These 10 T cell receptor beta chains were all obtained from the same sample, sequenced in a study of blood T cell repertoires in COVID-19. Sequencing used immunoSEQ multiplex PCR; TCRdb keeps in-frame clones, though not all of them. The table records about 220,000 clones, roughly 85% of them present only once. Sequenced: PBMCs or T cells enriched from blood (not recorded which). These receptors were obtained from a woman in her forties who had been exposed to COVID-19.

This chain uses TRBV21-1 with TRBJ1-6; the DNA was not used to check the table's D call, TRBD1. TRBV21-1 is designated a pseudogene. There are 15 residues in the CDR3. In DNA, the CDR3 is TGTGCCAGCTCGTACAGGGGGTCGTATAATTCACCCCTCCACTTT. As protein: CASSYRGSYNSPLHF.

The rearrangement links TRBV3-1 (or the pseudogene TRBV3-2) to TRBJ2-2, with a tentative D call TRBD1 (5 bases). V lost 0 bases, J lost 3 bases, and 11 bases lay in between. Germline assignment: CDR1 LGHDT and CDR2 YNNKEL (reference sequence). This CDR3 spans 16 amino acids. The CDR3 DNA sequence: TGTGCCAGCAGCCAAGAATTAAGGGGATACACCGGGGAGCTGTTTTTT. Residues: CASSQELRGYTGELFF.

CDR3: CSGTVNTEAFF. The DNA of the CDR3 is TGCAGCGGGACAGTTAACACTGAAGCTTTCTTT. The genes are TRBV29-1 and TRBJ1-1, with D possibly being TRBD1 (6 bases). Trimming stripped 7 bases from V and 2 bases from J, with 8 bases between. Germline-derived CDR1 and CDR2 are SQVTM and ANQGSEA. The CDR3 has 11 residues.

This chain links TRBV7-2 with TRBJ2-5; D possibly corresponds to TRBD2 (6 bases). The CDR3 has 14 amino acids. Trimming removed 7 bases from V and 7 bases from J, with 19 bases in between. Germline-derived CDR1 and CDR2 are SGHTA and FQGNSA. CDR3 nucleotides: TGTGCCAGCACCAGTTGGACGCTCGGGGGGACCCAGTACTTC. It is translated as CASTSWTLGGTQYF.

The chain recombines TRBV5-8 with TRBJ2-2; 9 bases are a match to TRBD1. The V segment lost 4 bases and the J segment 6 bases; nucleotides outside the gene matches: 7. The CDR3 totals 15 residues. Germline V gene lookup returns CDR1 SGHTS and CDR2 YDEGEE. The CDR3 bases are TGTGCCAGCAGCCTTCTACAGGGGGCGGCCGGGGAGCTGTTTTTT. Protein product: CASSLLQGAAGELFF.

The chain links TRBV27 to TRBJ1-1; the D is unclear. Germline-derived CDR1 and CDR2 are MNHEY and SMNVEV (reference sequence). The CDR3 consists of 12 residues. The germline V and J ends were trimmed by 6 bases and 0 bases, with 5 bases remaining between them. This CDR3 is CASRTLNTEAFF. CDR3 nucleotide sequence: TGTGCCAGCAGGACACTGAACACTGAAGCTTTCTTT.

This chain links TRBV7-2 with TRBJ2-3; 9 bases align to TRBD2. Germline V CDR1 and CDR2: SGHTA, FQGNSA. This CDR3 comprises 15 residues. V was clipped by 1 base and J by 2 bases; unmatched bases: 1. CDR3 in amino acids: CASSLGGGATDTQYF. The CDR3 nucleotides read TGTGCCAGCAGCTTAGGCGGGGGGGCCACAGATACGCAGTATTTT.

The chain carries TRBV20-1 and TRBJ1-3; possible D gene TRBD1, 5 bases. Germline CDR1 is DFQATT and CDR2 is SNEGSKA (reference sequence). The V gene lost 3 bases and the J gene lost 4 bases, with 25 bases spanning the gap. This CDR3 is 18 amino acids long. CDR3 protein: CSASSLRQGMGGGNTIYF. In DNA form, the CDR3 reads TGCAGTGCTAGTTCTCTGCGGCAGGGCATGGGAGGGGGAAACACCATATATTTT.

This clone was detected a few times. V gene TRBV19 combines with J gene TRBJ2-1; D is perhaps TRBD2 (6 bases). In germline, CDR1 is LNHDA, CDR2 SQIVND (reference sequence). This CDR3 contains 18 residues. Trimming left V 7 bases short and J 7 bases short, with 29 bases between. CDR3 bases: TGTGCCAGTAAACGAGGGGTTACAAAACCAACTAGCCCGAATGAGCAGTTCTTC. Protein sequence: CASKRGVTKPTSPNEQFF.

The chain combines TRBV28 with TRBJ1-6; no clear D. The V gene's germline CDR1 is MDHEN and CDR2 SYDVKM. V was cut by 2 bases and J by 8 bases, with 10 bases left in between. This CDR3 comprises 14 residues. CDR3 in DNA: TGTGCCAGCAGTTTAGAGGGCCTATATTCACCCCTCCACTTT. Its protein is CASSLEGLYSPLHF.